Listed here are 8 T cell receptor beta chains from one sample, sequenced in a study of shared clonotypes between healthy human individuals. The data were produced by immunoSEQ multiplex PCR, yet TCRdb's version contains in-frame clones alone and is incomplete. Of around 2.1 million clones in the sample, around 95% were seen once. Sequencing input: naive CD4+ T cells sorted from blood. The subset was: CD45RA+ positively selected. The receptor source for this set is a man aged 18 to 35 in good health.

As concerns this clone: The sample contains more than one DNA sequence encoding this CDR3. Written as DNA, the CDR3 is TGTGCCAGCTCACCACCGGCAACACAAGAGACCCAGTACTTC. This codes for CASSPPATQETQYF. The V and J genes are TRBV18 and TRBJ2-5; D not certain. From germline, CDR1 is KGHSH and CDR2 LQKENI. V was pared by 0 bases and J by 2 bases, with 7 bases between. The CDR3 is 14 amino acids.

The CDR3 reads CASSQDLRGGQPQHF. Written as DNA, the CDR3 is TGCGCCAGCAGCCAAGATCTCCGGGGAGGCCAGCCCCAGCATTTT. J is TRBJ1-5 and V is TRBV4-3; D is unclear. The germline V gene has CDR1 LGHNA and CDR2 YSLEER. The CDR3 is 15 residues long. Trimming stripped 0 bases from V and 7 bases from J, with 13 bases between.

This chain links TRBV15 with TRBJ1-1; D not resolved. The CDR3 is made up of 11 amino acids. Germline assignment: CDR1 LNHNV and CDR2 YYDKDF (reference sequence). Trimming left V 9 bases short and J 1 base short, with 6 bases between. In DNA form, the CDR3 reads TGTGCCACTTCAGGGAACACTGAAGCTTTCTTT. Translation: CATSGNTEAFF.

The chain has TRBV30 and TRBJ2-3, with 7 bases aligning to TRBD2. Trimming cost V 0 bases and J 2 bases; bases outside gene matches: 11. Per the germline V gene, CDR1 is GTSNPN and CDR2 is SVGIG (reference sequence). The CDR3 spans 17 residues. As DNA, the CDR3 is TGTGCCTGGAGTGTAGGGTCCTCTAGCGGTACCACAGATACGCAGTATTTT. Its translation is CAWSVGSSSGTTDTQYF.

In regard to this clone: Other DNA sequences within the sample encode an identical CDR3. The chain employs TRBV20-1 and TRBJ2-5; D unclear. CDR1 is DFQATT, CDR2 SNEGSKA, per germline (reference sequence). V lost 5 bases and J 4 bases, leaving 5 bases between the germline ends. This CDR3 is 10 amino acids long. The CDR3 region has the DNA TGCAGTGCTCGAAGAGAGACCCAGTACTTC. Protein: CSARRETQYF.

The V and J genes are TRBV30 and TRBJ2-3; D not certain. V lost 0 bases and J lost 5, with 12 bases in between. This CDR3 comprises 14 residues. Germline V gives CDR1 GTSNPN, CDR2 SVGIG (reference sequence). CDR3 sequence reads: CAWSVSVVKDTQYF. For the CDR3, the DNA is TGTGCCTGGAGTGTAAGCGTAGTGAAAGATACGCAGTATTTT.

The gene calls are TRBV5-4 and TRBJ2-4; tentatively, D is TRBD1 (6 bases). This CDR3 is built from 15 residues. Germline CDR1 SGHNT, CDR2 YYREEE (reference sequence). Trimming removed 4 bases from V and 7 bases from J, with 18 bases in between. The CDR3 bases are TGTGCCAGCAGCCCCGTTGGGGGCCAAGGGAACATTCAGTACTTC. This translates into CASSPVGGQGNIQYF.

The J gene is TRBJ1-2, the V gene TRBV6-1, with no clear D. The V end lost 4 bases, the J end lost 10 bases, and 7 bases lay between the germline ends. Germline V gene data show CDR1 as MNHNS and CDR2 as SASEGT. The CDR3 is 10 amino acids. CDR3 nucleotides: TGTGCCAGCAGTGTGGGTTTCTACACCTTC. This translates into CASSVGFYTF.